This TCR beta chain was recovered during a study of cytomegalovirus exposure and HLA in healthy donors. The study drew the donors from its approximately 110-subject validation cohort, separate from the roughly 710-subject first cohort. General study findings and limits: Rare sequences made up most TCRs, while some public TCRs were found in many donors. Subsequent analysis of the 120 or so validation repertoires found a tendency for first-cohort TCR clusters to co-occur.

Looked up from germline, CDR1 is SGHTA and CDR2 is FQGNSA. This CDR3 spans 14 amino acids. V was clipped by 1 base and J by 1 base, with 7 bases between them. Clones were sequenced by immunoSEQ multiplex PCR, and TCRdb holds only the in-frame ones, with some missing. The table lists about 82,000 clones, 85% to 95% of them singletons. Comment on this clone: Its target is not known.

This sequence joins TRBV7-2 and TRBJ1-1; no clear D gene. This receptor was obtained from a young man in good health and CMV-seronegative. What was sequenced was PBMCs. The CDR3 region has the DNA TGTGCCAGCAGCTTAGTTGGCACGAACACTGAAGCTTTCTTT. Protein sequence: CASSLVGTNTEAFF.